The TCR beta chain under discussion was sequenced for a study of chemoradiotherapy in HPV16-positive cancers. The CDR3 totals 13 residues. V lost 7 bases and J lost 4, with 16 bases in between. Germline V gene data show CDR1 as SQVTM and CDR2 as ANQGSEA. Assay used: immunoSEQ multiplex PCR; TCRdb lists only in-frame clones, some missing. Of tens of thousands of clones detected, around 88% appear once; the ten largest clones hold approximately 5%. The clonotype comes from a human donor with HPV-associated anogenital cancer. This chain links TRBV29-1 with TRBJ1-2; a weak D match, TRBD1 (5 bases). The sample consisted of blood, taken from a patient who underwent chemoradiotherapy. CDR3 in amino acids: CSARDGELYGYTF. The CDR3 DNA reads TGCAGCGCCCGGGACGGAGAGCTCTATGGCTACACCTTC.